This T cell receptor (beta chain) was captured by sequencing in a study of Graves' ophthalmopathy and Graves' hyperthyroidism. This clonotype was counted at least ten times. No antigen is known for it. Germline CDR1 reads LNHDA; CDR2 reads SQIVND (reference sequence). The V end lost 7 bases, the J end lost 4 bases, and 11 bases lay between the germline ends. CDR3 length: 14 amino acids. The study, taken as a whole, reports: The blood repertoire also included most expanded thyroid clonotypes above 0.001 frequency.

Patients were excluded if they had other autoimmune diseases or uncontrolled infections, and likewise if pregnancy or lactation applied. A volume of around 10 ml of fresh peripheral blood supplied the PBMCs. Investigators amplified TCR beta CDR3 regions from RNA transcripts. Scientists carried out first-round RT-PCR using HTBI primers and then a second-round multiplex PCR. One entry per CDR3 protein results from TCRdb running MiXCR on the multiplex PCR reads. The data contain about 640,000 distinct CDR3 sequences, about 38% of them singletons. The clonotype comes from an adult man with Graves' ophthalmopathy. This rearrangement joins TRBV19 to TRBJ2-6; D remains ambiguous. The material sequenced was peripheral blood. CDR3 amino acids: CASNPFGGANVLTF. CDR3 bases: TGTGCCAGTAATCCGTTTGGCGGGGCCAACGTCCTGACTTTC.